This section outlines one TCR beta chain sequence together with its context. This sample is drawn from a study of response to subunit inactivated influenza vaccine. TCRdb called the RT-PCR reads again in MiXCR, with one record for every CDR3 protein. The repertoire holds a few hundred thousand distinct CDR3 sequences, about 7.2% seen once, with approximately 14% in the top ten. Trimming took 5 bases from V and 2 from J, leaving 15 bases between them. Germline-derived CDR1 and CDR2 are SNHLY and FYNNEI. There are 15 residues in the CDR3. The TCR originated in a man in his fifties or sixties who received an inactivated influenza vaccine. Source: PBMCs from blood, taken around 25 months after vaccination. This sequence joins TRBV2 and TRBJ1-1, with D uncertain. CDR3 in amino acids: CASSLWAGVNTEAFF. CDR3 DNA: TGTGCCAGCAGTCTATGGGCTGGGGTAAACACTGAAGCTTTCTTT. Supplemented by reference TRBV2 and TRBJ1-1, the full variable domain reads EPEVTQTPSHQVTQMGQEVILRCVPISNHLYFYWYRQILGQKVEFLVSFYNNEISEKSEIFDDQFSVERPDGSNFTLKIRSTKLEDSAMYFCASSLWAGVNTEAFFGQGTRLTVV.